In its sample, the clone carrying this TCR beta chain was seen many times. Its antigen is undetermined. This specimen comes from a study of T cell repertoires in cytomegalovirus infection. Study overall: Signatures in public TCR beta sequences pointed to both CMV infection and matching HLA type. Study results and limitations: Within the response measured ex vivo, HLA-C-restricted CMV-specific TCR beta clonotypes were dominant. Cumulative frequency (of public TCR beta family members) identified carriers of CMV plus the relevant HLA.

The CDR3 consists of 15 residues. Germline V gives CDR1 SGHAT, CDR2 FQNNGV. V lost 4 bases and J lost 4; bases outside the gene matches: 3. TCRdb reprocessed the reads with MiXCR, giving one entry per CDR3 protein. The sample has fewer than 250,000 distinct CDR3 sequences, over 9% seen once. This TCR was recovered from a human donor in good health (CMV status not recorded). Some clones in this sample may be carry-over from other donors' samples. What was sequenced was PBMCs. J is TRBJ2-1 and V is TRBV11-2; TRBD2 matches at 11 bases. CDR3 coding DNA: TGTGCCAGCAGCTACGGGACTAGCGGTTACAATGAGCAGTTCTTC. Translated, it gives CASSYGTSGYNEQFF.